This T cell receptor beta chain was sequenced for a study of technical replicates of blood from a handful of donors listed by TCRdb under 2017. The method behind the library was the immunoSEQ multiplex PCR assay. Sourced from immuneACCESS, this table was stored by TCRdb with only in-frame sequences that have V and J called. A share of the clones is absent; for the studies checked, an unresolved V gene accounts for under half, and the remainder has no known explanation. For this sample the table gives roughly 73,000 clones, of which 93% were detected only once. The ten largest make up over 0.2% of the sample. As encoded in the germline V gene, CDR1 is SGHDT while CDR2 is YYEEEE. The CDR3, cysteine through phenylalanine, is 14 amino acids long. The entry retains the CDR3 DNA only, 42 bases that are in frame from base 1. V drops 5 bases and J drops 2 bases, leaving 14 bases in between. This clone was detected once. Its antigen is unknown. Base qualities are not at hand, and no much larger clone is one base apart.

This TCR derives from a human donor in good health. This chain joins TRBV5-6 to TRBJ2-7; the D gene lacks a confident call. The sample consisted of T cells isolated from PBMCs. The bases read TGTGCCAGCAGGTTCTTAGAATCGGCCTACGAGCAGTACTTC. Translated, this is CASRFLESAYEQYF.